A selection of T cell receptor beta chains follows, all from one sample in a study of T cells in Graves' hyperthyroidism and ophthalmopathy. TCRdb reanalysed the multiplex PCR reads using MiXCR and keeps one entry per CDR3 protein. In the table there are 700,000 to 950,000 distinct CDR3 sequences, 35% of which are singletons. Source material: blood. Every receptor here comes from a woman aged 40 to 50 with Graves' hyperthyroidism. Each CDR3 is given with its conserved first and last residue. The order of the fields is D gene, V gene, clone size, J gene, CDR3 DNA, CDR3 protein. The D gene is left open where the match is weak. The size entry is marked missing in some rows and otherwise reads once, few, many or a size class.

D: .
V: TRBV6-6
size: .
J: TRBJ2-7
DNA: TGTGCCAGCAGGCGGCCGAGCTCCTACGAGCAGTACTTC
CDR3: CASRRPSSYEQYF

D: TRBD1
V: TRBV9
size: few
J: TRBJ1-3
DNA: TGTGCCAGCAGCGTCCAGGGGGCTGTTGGAAACACCATATATTTT
CDR3: CASSVQGAVGNTIYF

D: .
V: TRBV11-2
size: few
J: TRBJ1-4
DNA: TGTGCCAGCAGCTTCCGAATCCGACAGGCAACTAATGAAAAACTGTTTTTT
CDR3: CASSFRIRQATNEKLFF

D: .
V: TRBV12-3/TRBV12-4
size: .
J: TRBJ1-3
DNA: TGTGCCAGCAGCCAAGATGGACGGGGGAACACCATATATTTT
CDR3: CASSQDGRGNTIYF

D: TRBD1
V: TRBV5-4
size: .
J: TRBJ1-1
DNA: TGTGCCAGCAACCGACAGGGGGCCTCGAACACTGAAGCTTTCTTT
CDR3: CASNRQGASNTEAFF

D: .
V: TRBV29-1
size: many
J: TRBJ1-2
DNA: TGCAGCGTTAATAGGGGCTATGGCTACACCTTC
CDR3: CSVNRGYGYTF

D: .
V: TRBV6-1
size: .
J: TRBJ1-6
DNA: TGTGCCAGCAGTGAGCCCCGCTTACTAAATAATTCACCCCTCCACTTT
CDR3: CASSEPRLLNNSPLHF

D: TRBD1
V: TRBV29-1
size: many
J: TRBJ2-7
DNA: TGCAGCGTCGGGACAGGGAGGTACGAGCAGTACTTC
CDR3: CSVGTGRYEQYF

D: .
V: TRBV4-3
size: .
J: TRBJ2-7
DNA: TGCGCCAGCAGCCTAAAGAAAGGTCCCTACGAGCAGTACTTC
CDR3: CASSLKKGPYEQYF

D: .
V: TRBV6-1
size: few
J: TRBJ2-5
DNA: TGTGCCAGCAGTTATGGTATCAAAGAGACCCAGTACTTC
CDR3: CASSYGIKETQYF

D: .
V: TRBV4-3
size: few
J: TRBJ2-7
DNA: TGCGCCAGCAGAGGGGAGCCCGCCTACGAGCAGTACTTC
CDR3: CASRGEPAYEQYF

D: .
V: TRBV6-1
size: .
J: TRBJ2-7
DNA: TGTGCCAGCAGTTTACCCCACAGGGCTTTAGGCTACGAGCAGTACTTC
CDR3: CASSLPHRALGYEQYF

D: TRBD2
V: TRBV20-1
size: .
J: TRBJ2-2
DNA: TGCAGTGCTAGGGACCCGACTAGCGGGGGTAGCGGGGAGCTGTTTTTT
CDR3: CSARDPTSGGSGELFF

D: .
V: TRBV12-5
size: few
J: TRBJ1-1
DNA: TGTGCTAGTGGCTACGACAGGAACACTGAAGCTTTCTTT
CDR3: CASGYDRNTEAFF

D: .
V: TRBV6-5
size: .
J: TRBJ2-2
DNA: TGTGCCAGCAGTTACTCAGACAGCTACACCGGGGAGCTGTTTTTT
CDR3: CASSYSDSYTGELFF

D: .
V: TRBV29-1
size: once
J: TRBJ1-5
DNA: TGCAGCGTTGGGAACGCTCCCCAGCATTTT
CDR3: CSVGNAPQHF

D: TRBD1
V: TRBV7-9
size: .
J: TRBJ2-7
DNA: TGTGCCAGCAGCTCCCGGACAGGGGTTGTGGACGAGCAGTACTTC
CDR3: CASSSRTGVVDEQYF

D: .
V: TRBV9
size: .
J: TRBJ1-1
DNA: TGTGCCAGCAGCGCAGGGTCGGCGAGCAGGGCCGACAAACTGAACACTGAAGCTTTCTTT
CDR3: CASSAGSASRADKLNTEAFF

D: TRBD1
V: TRBV7-7
size: .
J: TRBJ1-5
DNA: TGTGCTAGCAGCTCCTGGGACAGGGGGAATAATCAGCCCCAGCATTTT
CDR3: CASSSWDRGNNQPQHF

D: .
V: TRBV4-3
size: few
J: TRBJ1-5
DNA: TGCGCCAGCAGCCAAGATAAGGGAGGGGGCAATCAGCCCCAGCATTTT
CDR3: CASSQDKGGGNQPQHF

D: .
V: TRBV7-9
size: many
J: TRBJ1-2
DNA: TGTGCCAGCAGCTTAGCGGGTCGAACTAACTATGGCTACACCTTC
CDR3: CASSLAGRTNYGYTF

D: .
V: TRBV5-1
size: .
J: TRBJ2-7
DNA: TGCGCCAGCCTTACAGGGCAAATATCCTACGAGCAGTACTTC
CDR3: CASLTGQISYEQYF

D: .
V: TRBV27
size: .
J: TRBJ2-7
DNA: TGTGCCAGCAGGGACACCTTACCCTACGAGCAGTACTTC
CDR3: CASRDTLPYEQYF

D: .
V: TRBV20-1
size: few
J: TRBJ1-6
DNA: TGCAGTGCTCGCCCGGGACATATTAATTCACCCCTCCACTTT
CDR3: CSARPGHINSPLHF

D: TRBD1
V: TRBV5-1
size: .
J: TRBJ1-4
DNA: TGCGCCAGCAGCACAGGGGGTAATGAAAAACTGTTTTTT
CDR3: CASSTGGNEKLFF

D: .
V: TRBV5-1
size: .
J: TRBJ2-1
DNA: TGCGCCAGCAGCTTGGAGGGCAATGAGCAGTTCTTC
CDR3: CASSLEGNEQFF

D: TRBD1
V: TRBV12-3/TRBV12-4
size: .
J: TRBJ2-7
DNA: TGTGCCAGCAGTCGACAGGGGGCAGCCCACGAGCAGTACTTC
CDR3: CASSRQGAAHEQYF

D: TRBD1
V: TRBV15
size: .
J: TRBJ1-2
DNA: TGTGCCACCAGCAGCCGTGACAGGGGGTCCAACTATGGCTACACCTTC
CDR3: CATSSRDRGSNYGYTF

D: .
V: TRBV2
size: many
J: TRBJ2-7
DNA: TGTGCCAGCAGTCAAGGCCCGGGGGCTTACGAGCAGTACTTC
CDR3: CASSQGPGAYEQYF

D: .
V: TRBV11-2
size: few
J: TRBJ1-1
DNA: TGTGCCAGCAGCCTGACTCAGGTGAACACTGAAGCTTTCTTT
CDR3: CASSLTQVNTEAFF

D: TRBD1
V: TRBV5-4
size: few
J: TRBJ2-7
DNA: TGTGCCAGCAGCTTGGACAGGGGGAACTACGAGCAGTACTTC
CDR3: CASSLDRGNYEQYF

D: .
V: TRBV5-1
size: .
J: TRBJ1-1
DNA: TGCGCCAGCAGCCAAGGAGCAGAGTGGAATGAAGCTTTCTTT
CDR3: CASSQGAEWNEAFF

D: TRBD1
V: TRBV6-2/TRBV6-3
size: .
J: TRBJ2-7
DNA: TGTGCCAGCAGTCGGACAGGGGCCCATCTCGAGCAGTACTTC
CDR3: CASSRTGAHLEQYF

D: TRBD1
V: TRBV19
size: few
J: TRBJ1-4
DNA: TGTGCCAGTAGTCCCCAGACAGGGGGAGATGAAAAACTGTTTTTT
CDR3: CASSPQTGGDEKLFF

D: TRBD1
V: TRBV29-1
size: .
J: TRBJ2-1
DNA: TGCAGCGGGTGGGGGACAGGGGGCAATGAGCAGTTCTTC
CDR3: CSGWGTGGNEQFF

D: TRBD1
V: TRBV25-1
size: few
J: TRBJ2-7
DNA: TGTGCCATCGGACAGGGCTACGAGCAGTACTTC
CDR3: CAIGQGYEQYF

D: .
V: TRBV25-1
size: few
J: TRBJ1-1
DNA: TGTGCCAGCAGTGATCGGGCCCGGGCGGACACTGAAGCTTTCTTT
CDR3: CASSDRARADTEAFF

D: .
V: TRBV27
size: few
J: TRBJ1-2
DNA: TGTGCCAGCAGTTATTCGCGTAACTATGGCTACACCTTC
CDR3: CASSYSRNYGYTF

D: .
V: TRBV7-9
size: .
J: TRBJ1-3
DNA: TGCGCCAGCAGCGTCAGGAGGCTTGGAAACACCATATATTTT
CDR3: CASSVRRLGNTIYF

D: TRBD2
V: TRBV6-5
size: many
J: TRBJ2-7
DNA: TGTGCCAGCAGTCGAGAGCGGGGGGCCTCCTACGAGCAGTACTTC
CDR3: CASSRERGASYEQYF

D: TRBD1
V: TRBV10-3
size: .
J: TRBJ2-7
DNA: TGTGCCAGCAGTCCACGGACAGGACCCAACCTCCACTACGAGCAGTACTTC
CDR3: CASSPRTGPNLHYEQYF

D: TRBD2
V: TRBV20-1
size: many
J: TRBJ2-7
DNA: TGCAGTGCTAGAGTGGGGGAGGGTTACTCCTACGAGCAGTACTTC
CDR3: CSARVGEGYSYEQYF

D: TRBD1
V: TRBV11-2
size: few
J: TRBJ1-1
DNA: TGTGCCAGCAGCTCCGGACAGGTATCAGAAGCTTTCTTT
CDR3: CASSSGQVSEAFF

D: .
V: TRBV4-1
size: .
J: TRBJ1-1
DNA: TGCGCCAGCAGCCGCCTAGGGCGCACTGAAGCTTTCTTT
CDR3: CASSRLGRTEAFF

D: TRBD1
V: TRBV9
size: many
J: TRBJ1-1
DNA: TGTGCCAGCAGCGTAGTCGTCCCGGGGACAGGGAAGAACACTGAAGCTTTCTTT
CDR3: CASSVVVPGTGKNTEAFF

D: .
V: TRBV7-2
size: many
J: TRBJ1-5
DNA: TGTGCCAGCAGCTTAGAAACAGGACCTCAGCCCCAGCATTTT
CDR3: CASSLETGPQPQHF

D: TRBD1
V: TRBV2
size: .
J: TRBJ2-7
DNA: TGTGCCGGGTCAACTGGACAGGCGACCTACGAGCAGTACTTC
CDR3: CAGSTGQATYEQYF

D: .
V: TRBV15
size: .
J: TRBJ2-7
DNA: TGTGCCACCAGCAGAGAACCCCTCAACAATGAGCAGTACTTC
CDR3: CATSREPLNNEQYF

D: TRBD1
V: TRBV7-9
size: few
J: TRBJ1-2
DNA: TGCGCCAGCAGCCAAGCAAGGACAGGGGTCTATGGCTACACCTTC
CDR3: CASSQARTGVYGYTF

D: .
V: TRBV6-5
size: .
J: TRBJ1-4
DNA: TGTGCCAGCAGTTTATCGGTGGAGGGTGAAAAACTGTTTTTT
CDR3: CASSLSVEGEKLFF

D: TRBD1
V: TRBV2
size: few
J: TRBJ1-1
DNA: TGTGCCAGCAGGTCGGGACAGGGGGCCCTGGCTGAAGCTTTCTTT
CDR3: CASRSGQGALAEAFF

D: .
V: TRBV7-9
size: .
J: TRBJ2-7
DNA: TGTGCCAGCAGCCCCGCAGATGTTCGGTACGAGCAGTACTTC
CDR3: CASSPADVRYEQYF

D: .
V: TRBV10-3
size: .
J: TRBJ2-7
DNA: TGTGCCAGCAGTTTAGGAAGGGTCCCCGATGGGAACGAGCAGTACTTC
CDR3: CASSLGRVPDGNEQYF

D: .
V: TRBV5-1
size: .
J: TRBJ2-2
DNA: TGCGCCAGCAGCTTGTTCACAGCGAACACCGGGGGGCTGTTTTTT
CDR3: CASSLFTANTGGLFF

D: TRBD1
V: TRBV20-1
size: .
J: TRBJ1-1
DNA: TGCAGTGCTAGTAGGGGCAGGGGGCACACTGAAGCTTTCTTT
CDR3: CSASRGRGHTEAFF

D: .
V: TRBV9
size: few
J: TRBJ1-3
DNA: TGTGCCAGCTCACCACCTTCAGGAGCAGCGGGCGGAAACACCATATATTTT
CDR3: CASSPPSGAAGGNTIYF

D: .
V: TRBV10-3
size: .
J: TRBJ1-1
DNA: TGTGCCATCAGTTGGACAAACACTGAAGCTTTCTTT
CDR3: CAISWTNTEAFF

D: .
V: TRBV2
size: many
J: TRBJ1-1
DNA: TGTGCCAGCAGTGAAAAAGATTACGGCACTGAAGCTTTCTTT
CDR3: CASSEKDYGTEAFF

D: .
V: TRBV5-1
size: .
J: TRBJ1-4
DNA: TGCGCCAGCAGCTTTTCAGGTGATAATGAAAAACTGTTTTTT
CDR3: CASSFSGDNEKLFF

D: .
V: TRBV5-4
size: .
J: TRBJ1-6
DNA: TGTGCCAGCAGCCCCTTCGGGGGTAATTCACCCCTCCACTTT
CDR3: CASSPFGGNSPLHF